The sequence of this T cell receptor (beta chain) was determined in a study of T-cell memory formation after mild COVID-19. This clonotype was seen at least ten times. This CDR3 has 15 residues. Trimming shortened V by 5 bases and J by 9 bases, and 17 bases separated the two germline ends. Germline V CDR1 and CDR2: LGHDT, YNNKEL (reference sequence). TCRdb passed the 5' RACE reads through MiXCR, listing each CDR3 protein once. Seen here are some 210,000 distinct CDR3 sequences, about 16% observed once, and the top ten hold roughly 2.3%. This receptor was taken from an adult woman who had mild COVID-19 (a few samples of this study predate the infection). Cell type and time point are not known. Sample: PBMCs or a T cell subset sorted from them (not recorded which). The gene calls are TRBV3-1 and TRBJ1-6, with a weak D call TRBD1 (6 bases). The CDR3 nucleotides are TGTGCCAGCAGCGACAGGAGCCAGCGGGGTTCACCCCTCCACTTT. Its protein is CASSDRSQRGSPLHF.